These 19 T cell receptor beta chains were sequenced from one sample in a study of shared clonotypes between healthy human individuals. Naive CD8 populations comprised CD45RO-negative cells positively selected for CCR7, excluding terminally differentiated effector memory CD45RA+ cells. Repertoires were generated with immunoSEQ multiplex PCR, while TCRdb's copy carries only in-frame clones and drops some. The data contain 650,000 to 800,000 clones, about 92% of them singletons. What was sequenced was naive CD8+ T cells sorted from blood. The source of these receptors is a man aged 25 to 40 in good health.

Here the CDR3 reads CASSHLSETGDTEAFF. CDR3 DNA sequence: TGCGCCAGCAGCCATTTATCTGAGACAGGGGACACTGAAGCTTTCTTT. The chain uses TRBV4-1 and TRBJ1-1; TRBD1 aligns across 8 bases. J gave up 3 bases and V 3 bases, and 9 bases lay outside the gene matches. CDR1 is MGHRA and CDR2 is YSYEKL in the germline V gene. The CDR3 sequence is 16 residues long.

The CDR3 region is CASSGTMGVAYNEQFF. CDR3 nucleotide sequence: TGTGCCAGCAGTGGGACGATGGGGGTTGCTTACAATGAGCAGTTCTTC. This chain joins TRBV6-1 and TRBJ2-1; either TRBD1 or TRBD2 may supply D (5 bases each). This CDR3 has 16 residues. From germline, CDR1 is MNHNS and CDR2 SASEGT. V lost 4 bases and J lost 4, with 17 bases in between.

The J gene is TRBJ2-3, the V gene TRBV13; D uncertain. Germline V gene sequence: CDR1 PRHDT, CDR2 FYEKMQ (reference sequence). Trimming cost V 8 bases and J 6 bases, with 15 bases left between them. The CDR3 runs to 13 residues. This chain's CDR3 is CASSDASADTQYF. The DNA of the CDR3 is TGTGCCAGCTCGGACGCCTCAGCGGATACGCAGTATTTT.

This chain connects TRBV10-3 to TRBJ2-7; a possible D gene is TRBD2 (5 bases). CDR1 and CDR2 from the germline V gene are ENHRY and SYGVKD. V dropped 4 bases and J dropped 5 bases, with 12 bases sitting between them. The CDR3 totals 13 residues. The CDR3 bases are TGTGCCATCAGTGCAGAGGGTCCCAACGAGCAGTACTTC. Residues: CAISAEGPNEQYF.

V is TRBV15 and J is TRBJ2-3; D is perhaps TRBD2 (7 bases). Germline values: CDR1 LNHNV, CDR2 YYDKDF (reference sequence). The CDR3 spans 16 residues. The germline V and J ends were trimmed by 2 bases and 5 bases, with 17 bases remaining between them. The CDR3 reads CATSRLRGGGRDTQYF. The CDR3 DNA reads TGTGCCACCAGCAGACTCAGGGGTGGCGGGAGAGATACGCAGTATTTT.

V usage is TRBV14 and J usage is TRBJ2-3; D might be TRBD2 (6 bases). V dropped 8 bases and J dropped 7 bases, with 19 bases sitting between them. The CDR3 is 14 amino acids. Per germline, CDR1 SGHDN and CDR2 FVKESK. Written as DNA, the CDR3 is TGTGCCAGCCCACTGCGGGATGGGGGGTATACGCAGTATTTT. Residues: CASPLRDGGYTQYF.

The J gene is TRBJ2-3, the V gene TRBV7-6; 14 nucleotides align to TRBD2. The CDR3 covers 18 residues. Germline V gene data show CDR1 as SGHVS and CDR2 as FNYEAQ. V was pared by 2 bases and J by 4 bases, with 8 bases of the junction left unmatched. The CDR3 nucleotides read TGTGCCAGCAGCTTACGGACTAGCGGGGGGTTTGCGGCAGATACGCAGTATTTT. Its translation is CASSLRTSGGFAADTQYF.

This chain links TRBV28 with TRBJ2-7; perhaps TRBD2 as D (5 bases). From germline, CDR1 is MDHEN and CDR2 SYDVKM. This CDR3 is 16 amino acids long. Between the trimmed V and J ends, which lost 4 bases and 0 bases, there was a span of 16 bases. In DNA form, the CDR3 reads TGTGCCAGCAGTTCCGGCGACTATTTAGCCTCCTACGAGCAGTACTTC. It specifies CASSSGDYLASYEQYF.

The J gene is TRBJ2-5, the V gene TRBV29-1; D could derive from TRBD1 or TRBD2 (5 bases each). The CDR3 consists of 13 residues. Germline CDR1 reads SQVTM; CDR2 reads ANQGSEA. The germline V and J ends were trimmed by 8 bases and 5 bases, with 18 bases remaining between them. Here the CDR3 reads CSPAGTVRETQYF. In nucleotides, the CDR3 is TGCAGCCCCGCAGGGACCGTCCGGGAGACCCAGTACTTC.

This rearrangement joins TRBV19 to TRBJ2-2, with D tentatively TRBD1 (6 bases). Looked up from germline, CDR1 is LNHDA and CDR2 is SQIVND (reference sequence). The V end lost 6 bases, the J end lost 1 base, and 9 bases lay between the germline ends. The CDR3 is 14 residues long. This CDR3 is CASRDRWNTGELFF. In DNA form, the CDR3 reads TGTGCCAGTAGAGACAGGTGGAACACCGGGGAGCTGTTTTTT. Using reference TRBV19 and TRBJ2-2 for the parts outside the CDR3, the full variable domain is DGGITQSPKYLFRKEGQNVTLSCEQNLNHDAMYWYRQDPGQGLRLIYYSQIVNDFQKGDIAEGYSVSREKKESFPLTVTSAQKNPTAFYLCASRDRWNTGELFFGEGSRLTVL.

This chain uses TRBV7-9 with TRBJ2-1, with a weak D call TRBD2 (5 bases). The CDR3 spans 12 residues. V dropped 8 bases and J dropped 5 bases, with 10 bases sitting between them. CDR1 is SEHNR, CDR2 FQNEAQ, per germline (reference sequence). CDR3 residues: CASGLSDNEQFF. The DNA for the CDR3 is TGTGCCAGCGGACTCTCGGACAATGAGCAGTTCTTC.

The chain combines TRBV7-9 with TRBJ2-7; 12 bases match TRBD2. V shed 2 bases, J shed 2 bases, and the junction held 4 bases outside the gene matches. The V gene's germline CDR1 is SEHNR and CDR2 FQNEAQ (reference sequence). This CDR3 is built from 16 residues. The CDR3 region has the DNA TGTGCCAGCAGCTTATTATCTAGCGGGAGGGCCTACGAGCAGTACTTC. It is translated as CASSLLSSGRAYEQYF. Full variable domain (outside the CDR3, taken from reference TRBV7-9 and TRBJ2-7): DTGVSQNPRHKITKRGQNVTFRCDPISEHNRLYWYRQTLGQGPEFLTYFQNEAQLEKSRLLSDRFSAERPKGSFSTLEIQRTEQGDSAMYLCASSLLSSGRAYEQYFGPGTRLTVT.

The chain has TRBV7-9 and TRBJ2-2; TRBD2 agrees at 10 bases. V was pared by 3 bases and J by 5 bases, with 6 bases of the junction left unmatched. The CDR3 sequence is 16 residues long. Germline V lookup: CDR1 SEHNR, CDR2 FQNEAQ (reference sequence). The CDR3 bases are TGTGCCAGCAGCTTTCTAGCGGGAGTTCGAACCGGGGAGCTGTTTTTT. Translating it yields CASSFLAGVRTGELFF.

V and J are TRBV7-9 and TRBJ2-1; maybe TRBD2 (7 bases). The CDR3 runs 16 residues. Trimming pared 5 bases from V and 6 bases from J, leaving 20 bases between. The germline V gene has CDR1 SEHNR and CDR2 FQNEAQ (reference sequence). CDR3 in amino acids: CASSLPGGLGPNEQFF. For the CDR3, the DNA is TGTGCCAGCAGCCTCCCCGGGGGGCTCGGGCCCAATGAGCAGTTCTTC.

The V call is TRBV10-2, the J call TRBJ2-5, with 9 bases that match TRBD2. From germline, CDR1 is WSHSY and CDR2 SAAADI. The CDR3 is 11 residues long. The junction had 1 base not matched to a gene; V was cut back by 10 bases and J by 4 bases. The CDR3 DNA reads as TGCGCCACACTAGCGGGAGAGACCCAGTACTTC. Protein: CATLAGETQYF.

This clone has just a few counts. The chain couples TRBV6-6 to TRBJ1-1; 7 positions agree with TRBD1. Germline trimming cut 5 bases from V and 12 bases from J; bases unmatched to any gene: 12. Germline V gene lookup returns CDR1 MNHNY and CDR2 SVGAGI (reference sequence). This CDR3 comprises 13 residues. DNA for the CDR3: TGTGCCAGCAGTCGTCCCACGGACAGGTTATCTTTCTTT. Residues: CASSRPTDRLSFF.

The chain recombines TRBV6-6 with TRBJ2-7; 7 bases match TRBD1. The germline V gene has CDR1 MNHNY and CDR2 SVGAGI (reference sequence). This CDR3 comprises 14 residues. J gave up 1 base and V 7 bases, and 7 bases lay outside the gene matches. CDR3: CASTDRLTSYEQYF. Here the CDR3 DNA reads TGTGCCAGCACGGACAGGTTAACTTCCTACGAGCAGTACTTC.

The chain employs TRBV30 and TRBJ2-7; 7 bases match TRBD1. Unmatched junction bases numbered 12, after V lost 2 bases and J lost 5 bases. CDR1 and CDR2 (germline): GTSNPN, SVGIG (reference sequence). The CDR3 contains 15 residues. The CDR3 spells CAWSRSRDSFDEQYF. CDR3 sequence (DNA): TGTGCCTGGAGTAGGTCTCGGGACAGTTTTGACGAGCAGTACTTC.

The J gene is TRBJ2-1, the V gene TRBV19; 9 nucleotides align to TRBD2. Germline CDR1 is LNHDA and CDR2 is SQIVND (reference sequence). The CDR3 spans 17 residues. Trimming removed 2 bases from V and 2 bases from J; junction bases left unmatched: 7. The CDR3 DNA sequence: TGTGCCAGTAGTATATGGGAGGGCGGGAGGGCCTACAATGAGCAGTTCTTC. It specifies CASSIWEGGRAYNEQFF.